This is a list of T cell receptor beta chains from one sample in a study of OX40 agonist ivuxolimab in advanced cancers. This table comes from immunoSEQ multiplex PCR, and its TCRdb copy is limited to in-frame clones, with some not included. The sample consists of some 74,000 clones, around 94% of them appearing once. The sample was CD4+ or CD8+ T cells sorted from blood, taken in a trial of the OX40 agonist ivuxolimab. The receptors were sampled from an adult with an advanced solid tumor such as melanoma, head and neck, liver or kidney cancer. The conserved cysteine and the conserved F or W are not part of the CDR3 here.

cdr3_aa: ASSFALVVSSSYNSPLH
j_call: TRBJ1-6
v_call: TRBV28

cdr3_aa: ASRPGGPQVGQPQH
j_call: TRBJ1-5
v_call: TRBV19

cdr3_aa: ASTTGPSSYNEQF
j_call: TRBJ2-1
v_call: TRBV7-9

cdr3_aa: ATRGTGTSFYEQY
j_call: TRBJ2-7
v_call: TRBV15

cdr3_aa: AWSGGAGKYDEQY
j_call: TRBJ2-7
v_call: TRBV30

cdr3_aa: ASSTAGTQETQY
j_call: TRBJ2-5
v_call: TRBV13

cdr3_aa: ASSSSEAGEETQY
j_call: TRBJ2-5
v_call: TRBV7-9

cdr3_aa: ASNPTVMNTEAF
j_call: TRBJ1-1
v_call: TRBV7-9

cdr3_aa: ASSPETFQETQY
j_call: TRBJ2-5
v_call: TRBV9

cdr3_aa: SVARGTGYT
j_call: TRBJ1-2
v_call: TRBV29-1

cdr3_aa: ASSFNRYGQY
j_call: TRBJ2-7
v_call: TRBV7-9

cdr3_aa: ASRGVATNEKLF
j_call: TRBJ1-4
v_call: TRBV28

cdr3_aa: ASSGGQRVQETQY
j_call: TRBJ2-5
v_call: TRBV2

cdr3_aa: ASSVLPGSNQPQH
j_call: TRBJ1-5
v_call: TRBV30

cdr3_aa: ASSSGTVVPGELF
j_call: TRBJ2-2
v_call: TRBV7-9

cdr3_aa: ASSYQQPQH
j_call: TRBJ1-5
v_call: TRBV6-6

cdr3_aa: ASSYGTGHTDTQY
j_call: TRBJ2-3
v_call: TRBV6-5

cdr3_aa: ASSILEGLNAEAF
j_call: TRBJ1-1
v_call: TRBV19

cdr3_aa: ASSLEGGSDYGYT
j_call: TRBJ1-2
v_call: TRBV7-8

cdr3_aa: ASSEIAGISYEQY
j_call: TRBJ2-7
v_call: TRBV28

cdr3_aa: ASSVTSGGTDTQY
j_call: TRBJ2-3
v_call: TRBV9

cdr3_aa: ASSPPSTGELF
j_call: TRBJ2-2
v_call: TRBV13

cdr3_aa: ASSLADRATNQPQH
j_call: TRBJ1-5
v_call: TRBV5-4